The present T cell receptor beta chain was sequenced within a study of OX40 agonist ivuxolimab in advanced cancers. With respect to this clone: Its specificity is not known.

The table came from immunoSEQ multiplex PCR; TCRdb's copy has only in-frame clones and leaves some out. The table shows approximately 87,000 clones, with about 93% occurring only once. The study's findings and limits: Average numbers of expanded clones were greater in CD8+ T cells than in CD4+. Doses of 0.1 to 3.0 mg/kg were accompanied by clonal expansion of CD4+ and CD8+ blood T cells by week 6.

The V gene lost 5 bases and the J gene lost 5 bases, with 13 bases spanning the gap. The CDR3 covers 14 residues. Germline loops: CDR1 SGHAT, CDR2 FQNNGV. This clonotype was sampled from an adult with an advanced solid tumor such as melanoma, head and neck, liver or kidney cancer. Sample: CD4+ or CD8+ T cells sorted from blood, taken in a trial of the OX40 agonist ivuxolimab. The rearrangement joins TRBV11-2 to TRBJ1-5; tentatively, D is TRBD1 (5 bases). In DNA form, the CDR3 reads TGTGCCAGCAGCCCGGCAGACAGAGATCAGCCCCAGCATTTT. As protein: CASSPADRDQPQHF.